This passage covers 23 T cell receptor beta chains from one sample sequenced in a study of T cells in Graves' hyperthyroidism and ophthalmopathy. RNA transcripts gave rise to amplified TCR beta CDR3 regions. First-round RT-PCR of the TCR CDR3 relied on the HTBI primer set. TCRdb processed the multiplex PCR reads anew with MiXCR; each CDR3 protein has one entry. The sample has 450,000 to 600,000 distinct CDR3 sequences, about 15% seen once; the top ten hold approximately 15%. Sequencing input: blood. All receptors derive from a woman in her forties with Graves' hyperthyroidism.

This clonotype was seen more than once but under ten times. The chain joins TRBV7-2 to TRBJ2-3; 9 positions match TRBD2. Germline V gene data show CDR1 as SGHTA and CDR2 as FQGNSA. Losses at the gene ends were 1 base for V and 5 bases for J; bases not matched to a gene: 7. The length of the CDR3 is 16 residues. The CDR3 DNA sequence: TGTGCCAGCAGCTTAGTGGCGGGAGGGCCAGGAGATACGCAGTATTTT. This gives the protein CASSLVAGGPGDTQYF.

There are a few counts of this clonotype. This chain joins TRBV15 and TRBJ2-7; possibly TRBD2 for D (6 bases). CDR1 and CDR2 from the germline V gene are LNHNV and YYDKDF (reference sequence). The CDR3 spans 13 residues. V lost 8 bases and J lost 0, with 11 bases in between. Here the CDR3 DNA reads TGTGCCACCTCGCTCGGGGGCTCCTACGAGCAGTACTTC. Its protein product is CATSLGGSYEQYF.

The chain joins TRBV5-1 to TRBJ2-3; 12 bases are shared with TRBD1. This CDR3 comprises 16 residues. Trimming cost V 4 bases and J 4 bases; bases outside gene matches: 7. Looked up from germline, CDR1 is SGHRS and CDR2 is YFSETQ. The CDR3, as DNA: TGCGCCAGCAGCGTCACCGGGACAGGGGGCGCAGATACGCAGTATTTT. This codes for CASSVTGTGGADTQYF.

This clonotype was seen ten or more times. V gene TRBV6-1 combines with J gene TRBJ2-1; TRBD2 matches at 11 bases. The J segment lost 5 bases and the V segment lost 8 bases, leaving 14 bases of the junction unmatched. The CDR3 is 17 amino acids. Germline V lookup: CDR1 MNHNS, CDR2 SASEGT. The CDR3 here is CASQDYYGLAGNNEQFF. CDR3 DNA sequence: TGTGCCAGCCAAGACTACTATGGACTAGCGGGTAACAATGAGCAGTTCTTC.

This clonotype showed up just a few times. The genes are TRBV12-3 or TRBV12-4 and TRBJ1-1; no clear D gene. There are 11 residues in the CDR3. Between the trimmed V and J ends, which lost 6 bases and 11 bases, there was a span of 13 bases. DNA of the CDR3: TGTGCCAGCAGCCACGGCGCCGCGGCTTTCTTT. Encoded protein: CASSHGAAAFF.

The chain employs TRBV9 and TRBJ1-2; 7 bases are a match to TRBD1. V trimming: 4 bases; J trimming: 8 bases; junction bases outside the gene matches: 20. CDR3 length: 17 residues. The germline gives CDR1 SGDLS, CDR2 YYNGEE. The CDR3 DNA follows: TGTGCCAGCAGCCCCGCCGGGACAGTAGTATCAGATCGGGGCTACACCTTC. Protein sequence: CASSPAGTVVSDRGYTF.

There are many counts of this clonotype. The chain uses TRBV28 and TRBJ1-2; weak D call: TRBD1 (6 bases). The V end lost 8 bases, the J end lost 8 bases, and 21 bases lay between the germline ends. Germline CDR1 reads MDHEN; CDR2 reads SYDVKM. This CDR3 has 14 amino acids. The CDR3 DNA reads TGTGCCAGCGGGACAAGGGGACTCGTAGCAGGCTACACCTTC. Translated, it gives CASGTRGLVAGYTF.

This clonotype occurred many times. V usage is TRBV20-1 and J usage is TRBJ2-1; 12 bases agree with TRBD2. Trimming at V came to 1 base and at J to 7 bases, leaving 8 bases not matched to a gene. The CDR3 is 16 residues long. Germline V gene lookup returns CDR1 DFQATT and CDR2 SNEGSKA (reference sequence). The CDR3 sequence: CSARVTGLAGRNEQFF. As DNA, the CDR3 is TGCAGTGCTAGAGTAACCGGACTAGCGGGAAGAAATGAGCAGTTCTTC.

This clonotype was counted ten times or more. The V call is TRBV2, the J call TRBJ2-2; perhaps TRBD2 as D (6 bases). The germline gives CDR1 SNHLY, CDR2 FYNNEI. This CDR3 spans 16 amino acids. V was clipped by 4 bases and J by 5 bases, with 17 bases between them. The CDR3 nucleotides are TGTGCCAGCAGTGTATCCGGCCTGGGAGGTACCGGGGAGCTGTTTTTT. Protein sequence: CASSVSGLGGTGELFF. Combining the CDR3 with reference TRBV2 and TRBJ2-2 gives the whole variable domain EPEVTQTPSHQVTQMGQEVILRCVPISNHLYFYWYRQILGQKVEFLVSFYNNEISEKSEIFDDQFSVERPDGSNFTLKIRSTKLEDSAMYFCASSVSGLGGTGELFFGEGSRLTVL.

This clonotype was seen more than once but under ten times. This chain uses TRBV27 with TRBJ1-3, with D unresolved. The CDR3 has 16 amino acids. Germline CDR1 and CDR2: MNHEY and SMNVEV (reference sequence). Trimming removed 3 bases at V and 0 bases at J, with 12 bases between. CDR3 amino acids: CASSFSGQSSGNTIYF. The CDR3 DNA follows: TGTGCCAGCAGTTTCTCAGGTCAAAGCTCTGGAAACACCATATATTTT.

This clonotype was recorded at least ten times. This rearrangement joins TRBV6-1 to TRBJ2-7, with a tentative D call TRBD2 (5 bases). V was shortened by 2 bases and J by 0 bases, with 5 bases between the two germline ends. The V gene's germline CDR1 is MNHNS and CDR2 SASEGT. The CDR3 has 13 residues. This CDR3 reads CASSETSSYEQYF. CDR3 nucleotides: TGTGCCAGCAGTGAAACTAGCTCCTACGAGCAGTACTTC.

The chain uses TRBV7-6 and TRBJ2-1; D unresolved. V was clipped by 5 bases and J by 4 bases, with 12 bases between them. Germline V gene data show CDR1 as SGHVS and CDR2 as FNYEAQ. The CDR3 runs to 14 residues. DNA for the CDR3: TGTGCCAGCAGCCTCCTCGGCCCTTACAATGAGCAGTTCTTC. Amino acids: CASSLLGPYNEQFF.

This clonotype came up many times. The V and J genes are TRBV28 and TRBJ2-7; D possibly corresponds to TRBD1 (6 bases). V was cut by 8 bases and J by 3 bases, with 8 bases left in between. The CDR3 covers 11 residues. Germline V gene sequence: CDR1 MDHEN, CDR2 SYDVKM. CDR3 in DNA: TGTGCCAGCGGACAGCTCTACGAGCAGTACTTC. Translated, it gives CASGQLYEQYF.

This rearrangement joins TRBV30 to TRBJ1-5; D is perhaps TRBD1 (6 bases). Germline CDR1 is GTSNPN and CDR2 is SVGIG (reference sequence). CDR3 length equals 15 residues. Trimming removed 4 bases from V and 7 bases from J, with 20 bases in between. This CDR3 is CAWTPGSGGRQPQHF. CDR3 sequence (DNA): TGTGCCTGGACCCCGGGCTCGGGGGGCAGGCAGCCCCAGCATTTT.

This clonotype turned up a few times. V usage is TRBV10-2 and J usage is TRBJ1-5; possibly TRBD1 for D (6 bases). The CDR3 has 16 amino acids. Trimming removed 5 bases at V and 2 bases at J, with 16 bases between. Looked up from germline, CDR1 is WSHSY and CDR2 is SAAADI. The CDR3 loop is CASSLSDRIGNQPQHF. In DNA form, the CDR3 reads TGCGCCAGCAGTCTCTCGGACAGAATTGGCAATCAGCCCCAGCATTTT.

Many counts were recorded for this clonotype. This chain links TRBV28 with TRBJ1-4; no reliable D call. This CDR3 comprises 14 residues. The germline V and J ends were trimmed by 3 bases and 3 bases, with 8 bases remaining between them. Looked up from germline, CDR1 is MDHEN and CDR2 is SYDVKM. As DNA, the CDR3 is TGTGCCAGCAGTTTGGTGTTCGCTAATGAAAAACTGTTTTTT. Amino acid sequence: CASSLVFANEKLFF.

The CDR3 DNA reads as TGCGCCAGCAGCTTGGGCGAGAGGGTCGGGCAAGAGACCCAGTACTTC. Protein: CASSLGERVGQETQYF. The V and J genes are TRBV5-1 and TRBJ2-5; possibly TRBD2 for D (5 bases). The CDR3 extends over 16 amino acids. The V end was cut by 0 bases, the J end by 2 bases, with 14 bases between. Germline CDR1 is SGHRS and CDR2 is YFSETQ.

This chain joins TRBV7-2 and TRBJ1-4; 10 nucleotides match TRBD1. CDR3 length: 17 residues. The V and J ends lost 0 bases and 6 bases, in that order; junction bases with no gene match: 7. Looked up from germline, CDR1 is SGHTA and CDR2 is FQGNSA. In DNA form, the CDR3 reads TGTGCCAGCAGCTTAGCGCTGACAGGGGGCCTTCATGAAAAACTGTTTTTT. Translated, it gives CASSLALTGGLHEKLFF.

This clonotype was recorded at least ten times. This chain connects TRBV11-3 to TRBJ2-7; no clear D gene. Per germline, CDR1 SGHNT and CDR2 YENEEA. CDR3 length equals 14 residues. V lost 5 bases and J lost 6, with 17 bases in between. CDR3 protein: CASSLNTGLGEQYF. CDR3 in DNA: TGTGCCAGCAGCCTTAACACCGGTTTGGGCGAGCAGTACTTC.

The table lists this clonotype with many counts. The chain is built from TRBV6-2 or TRBV6-3 and TRBJ2-7; 10 bases agree with TRBD2. The V and J ends lost 8 bases and 3 bases, in that order; junction bases with no gene match: 10. Germline CDR1 is MNHEY and CDR2 is SVGEGT. This CDR3 is 15 amino acids long. CDR3: CASCPTGLANYEQYF. The CDR3 DNA reads as TGTGCCAGCTGTCCGACGGGACTAGCGAACTACGAGCAGTACTTC.

This clonotype was seen ten or more times. The rearrangement links TRBV7-9 to TRBJ2-1; D unclear. The CDR3 length is 12 residues. The V gene's germline CDR1 is SEHNR and CDR2 FQNEAQ (reference sequence). With 4 bases removed from V and 6 bases from J, the gap between germline ends came to 7 bases. This chain's CDR3 is CASSSLANEQFF. CDR3 sequence (DNA): TGTGCCAGCAGCTCCTTAGCCAATGAGCAGTTCTTC.

This clonotype has just a few counts. The CDR3 DNA sequence: TGTGCCAGTAGTATAAGTTGGGGTGAAGCTTTCTTT. Translation gives CASSISWGEAFF. V usage is TRBV19 and J usage is TRBJ1-1, with unresolved D. Deletions cut 2 bases from V and 7 bases from J, with 8 bases between. This CDR3 spans 12 amino acids. From germline, CDR1 is LNHDA and CDR2 SQIVND (reference sequence).

CDR3 in amino acids: CAWSAGVYGYTF. The DNA for the CDR3 is TGTGCCTGGAGTGCGGGGGTATATGGCTACACCTTC. This chain joins TRBV30 and TRBJ1-2, with D perhaps TRBD1 (5 bases). V lost 1 base and J lost 5, with 8 bases in between. The length of the CDR3 is 12 residues. Looked up from germline, CDR1 is GTSNPN and CDR2 is SVGIG (reference sequence).